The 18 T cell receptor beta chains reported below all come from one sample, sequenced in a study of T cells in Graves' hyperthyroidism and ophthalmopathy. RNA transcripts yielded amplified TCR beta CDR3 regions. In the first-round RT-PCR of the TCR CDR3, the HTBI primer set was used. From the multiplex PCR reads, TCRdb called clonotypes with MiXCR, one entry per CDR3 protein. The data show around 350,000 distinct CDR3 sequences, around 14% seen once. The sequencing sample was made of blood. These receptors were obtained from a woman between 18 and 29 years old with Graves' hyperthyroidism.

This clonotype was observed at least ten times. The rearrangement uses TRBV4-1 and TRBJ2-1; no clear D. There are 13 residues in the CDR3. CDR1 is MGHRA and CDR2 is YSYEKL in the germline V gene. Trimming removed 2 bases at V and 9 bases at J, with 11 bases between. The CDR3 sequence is CASSQSWTREQFF. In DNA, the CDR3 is TGCGCCAGCAGCCAAAGTTGGACCCGTGAGCAGTTCTTC.

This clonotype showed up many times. Written as DNA, the CDR3 is TGTGCCAGCAGTGAACCCGGGGAGGGACACACTGAAGCTTTCTTT. Translation gives CASSEPGEGHTEAFF. The V call is TRBV6-1, the J call TRBJ1-1, with D possibly TRBD1 on 5 matching bases. The CDR3 is 15 amino acids. Trimming cost V 2 bases and J 3 bases, with 13 bases left between them. Germline V gene data show CDR1 as MNHNS and CDR2 as SASEGT.

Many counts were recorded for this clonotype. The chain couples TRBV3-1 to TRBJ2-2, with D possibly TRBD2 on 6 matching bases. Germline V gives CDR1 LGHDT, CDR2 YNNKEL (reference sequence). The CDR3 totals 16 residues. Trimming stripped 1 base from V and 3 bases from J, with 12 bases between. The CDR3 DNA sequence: TGTGCCAGCAGCCAAGCCACCGGGAGTCACACCGGGGAGCTGTTTTTT. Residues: CASSQATGSHTGELFF.

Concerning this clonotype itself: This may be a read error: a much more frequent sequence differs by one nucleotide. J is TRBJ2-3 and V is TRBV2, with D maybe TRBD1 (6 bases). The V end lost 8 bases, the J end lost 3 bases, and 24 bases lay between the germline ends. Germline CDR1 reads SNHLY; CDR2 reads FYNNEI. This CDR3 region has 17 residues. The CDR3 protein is CASSKKRGEQGTDTQYF. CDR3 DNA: TGTGCCAGCTCTAAAAAGAGGGGCGAACAGGGTACAGATACGCAGTATTTT.

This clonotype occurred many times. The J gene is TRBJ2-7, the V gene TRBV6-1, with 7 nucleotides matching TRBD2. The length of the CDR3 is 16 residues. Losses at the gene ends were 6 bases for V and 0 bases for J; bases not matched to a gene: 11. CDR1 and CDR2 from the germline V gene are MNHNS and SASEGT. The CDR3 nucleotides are TGTGCCAGCAGCCCCGGGGAGGGGTTTACCTCCTACGAGCAGTACTTC. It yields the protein CASSPGEGFTSYEQYF.

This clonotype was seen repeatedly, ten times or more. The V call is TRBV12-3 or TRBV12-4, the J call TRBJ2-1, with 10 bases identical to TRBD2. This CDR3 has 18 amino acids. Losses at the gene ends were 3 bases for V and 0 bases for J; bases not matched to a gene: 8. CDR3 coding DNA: TGTGCCAGCAGTTTTGGGACTAGCGCACTTAGCTCCTACAATGAGCAGTTCTTC. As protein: CASSFGTSALSSYNEQFF.

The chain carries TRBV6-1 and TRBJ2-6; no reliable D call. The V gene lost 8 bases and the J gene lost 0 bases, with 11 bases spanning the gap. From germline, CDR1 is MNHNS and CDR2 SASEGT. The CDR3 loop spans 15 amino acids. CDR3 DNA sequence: TGTGCCAGCTTTGCAGGAGCCTCTGGGGCCAACGTCCTGACTTTC. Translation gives CASFAGASGANVLTF.

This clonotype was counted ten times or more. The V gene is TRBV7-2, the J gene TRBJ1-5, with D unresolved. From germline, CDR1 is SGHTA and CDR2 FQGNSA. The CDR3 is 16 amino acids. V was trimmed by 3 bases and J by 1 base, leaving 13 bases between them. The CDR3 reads CASSFYLGESNQPQHF. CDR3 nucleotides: TGTGCCAGCAGCTTTTATCTTGGGGAAAGCAATCAGCCCCAGCATTTT. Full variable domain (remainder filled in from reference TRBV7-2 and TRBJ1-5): GAGVSQSPSNKVTEKGKDVELRCDPISGHTALYWYRQSLGQGLEFLIYFQGNSAPDKSGLPSDRFSAERTGGSVSTLTIQRTQQEDSAVYLCASSFYLGESNQPQHFGDGTRLSIL.

The CDR3 region has the DNA TGTGCCAGCAGTCTTTATACGGGACAGGGGAATTCACCCCTCCACTTT. It specifies CASSLYTGQGNSPLHF. The chain joins TRBV28 to TRBJ1-6; TRBD1 agrees at 10 bases. This CDR3 has 16 amino acids. J was trimmed by 7 bases and V by 5 bases; bases with no gene match: 8. Per the germline V gene, CDR1 is MDHEN and CDR2 is SYDVKM.

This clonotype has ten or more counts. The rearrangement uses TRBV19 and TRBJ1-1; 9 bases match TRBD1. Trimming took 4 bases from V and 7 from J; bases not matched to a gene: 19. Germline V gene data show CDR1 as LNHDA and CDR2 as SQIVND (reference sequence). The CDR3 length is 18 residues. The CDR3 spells CASSTPGQGLGRGGEAFF. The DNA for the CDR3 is TGTGCCAGTAGTACACCGGGACAGGGATTGGGACGGGGTGGTGAAGCTTTCTTT. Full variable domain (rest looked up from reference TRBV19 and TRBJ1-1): DGGITQSPKYLFRKEGQNVTLSCEQNLNHDAMYWYRQDPGQGLRLIYYSQIVNDFQKGDIAEGYSVSREKKESFPLTVTSAQKNPTAFYLCASSTPGQGLGRGGEAFFGQGTRLTVV.

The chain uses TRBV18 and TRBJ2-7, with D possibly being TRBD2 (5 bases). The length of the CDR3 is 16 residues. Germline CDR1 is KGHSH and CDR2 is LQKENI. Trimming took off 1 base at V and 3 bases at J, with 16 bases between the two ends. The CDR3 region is CASSPQRKGVGYEQYF. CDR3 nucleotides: TGTGCCAGCTCACCACAGCGGAAGGGAGTAGGCTACGAGCAGTACTTC.

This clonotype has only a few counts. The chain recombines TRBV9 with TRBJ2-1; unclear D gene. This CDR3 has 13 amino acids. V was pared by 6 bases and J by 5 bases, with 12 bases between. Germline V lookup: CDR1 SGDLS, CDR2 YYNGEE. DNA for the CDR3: TGTGCCAGCACCGGTCCCCGGGACAATGAGCAGTTCTTC. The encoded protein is CASTGPRDNEQFF.

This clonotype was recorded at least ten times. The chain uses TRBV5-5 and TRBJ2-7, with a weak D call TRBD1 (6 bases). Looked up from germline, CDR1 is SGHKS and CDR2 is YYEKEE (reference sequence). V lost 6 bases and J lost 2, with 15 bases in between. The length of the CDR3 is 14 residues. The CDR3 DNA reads TGTGCCAGCACCGAAGGGGGTCTGGCCTACGAGCAGTACTTC. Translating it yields CASTEGGLAYEQYF. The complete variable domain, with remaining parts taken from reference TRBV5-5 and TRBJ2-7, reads DAGVTQSPTHLIKTRGQQVTLRCSPISGHKSVSWYQQVLGQGPQFIFQYYEKEERGRGNFPDRFSARQFPNYSSELNVNALLLGDSALYLCASTEGGLAYEQYFGPGTRLTVT.

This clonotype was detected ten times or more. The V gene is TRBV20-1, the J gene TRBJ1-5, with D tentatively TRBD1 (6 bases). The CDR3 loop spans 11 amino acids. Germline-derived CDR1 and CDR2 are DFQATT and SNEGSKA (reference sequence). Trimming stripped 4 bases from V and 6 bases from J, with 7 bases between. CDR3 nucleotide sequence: TGCAGTGCTAAGGGGGGTCAGCCCCAGCATTTT. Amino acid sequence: CSAKGGQPQHF.

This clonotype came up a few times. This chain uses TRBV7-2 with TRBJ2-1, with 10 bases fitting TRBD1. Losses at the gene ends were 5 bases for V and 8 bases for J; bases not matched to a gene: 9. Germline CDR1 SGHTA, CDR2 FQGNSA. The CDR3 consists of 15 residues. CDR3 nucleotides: TGTGCCAGCAGCCCACGGACAGGGGGGAGGGATGAGCAGTTCTTC. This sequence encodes CASSPRTGGRDEQFF.

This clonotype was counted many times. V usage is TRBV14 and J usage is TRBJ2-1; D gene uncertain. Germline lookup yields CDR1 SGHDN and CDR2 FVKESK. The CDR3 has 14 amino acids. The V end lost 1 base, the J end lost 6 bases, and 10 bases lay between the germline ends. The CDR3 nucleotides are TGTGCCAGCAGCCAAGGAGGTCCCGCCAATGAGCAGTTCTTC. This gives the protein CASSQGGPANEQFF.

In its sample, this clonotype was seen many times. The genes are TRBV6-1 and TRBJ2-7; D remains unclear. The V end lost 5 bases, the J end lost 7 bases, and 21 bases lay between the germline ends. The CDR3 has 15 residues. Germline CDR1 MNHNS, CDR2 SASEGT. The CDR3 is CASSSLGEPEEEQYF. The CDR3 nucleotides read TGTGCCAGCAGTTCCCTCGGAGAGCCTGAGGAGGAGCAGTACTTC.

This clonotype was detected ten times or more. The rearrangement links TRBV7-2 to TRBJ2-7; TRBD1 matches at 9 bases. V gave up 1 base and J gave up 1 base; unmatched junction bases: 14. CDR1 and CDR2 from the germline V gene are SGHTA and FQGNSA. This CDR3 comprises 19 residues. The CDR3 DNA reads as TGTGCCAGCAGCTTAGACAGTACGTCGCCGGGACAGGGATCCTACGAGCAGTACTTC. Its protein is CASSLDSTSPGQGSYEQYF.